This T cell receptor beta chain is drawn from a study of blood T cell repertoires in COVID-19 (dated by TCRdb to about 2020). About the study as a whole: The collaborator samples originated in the United States, Italy and Spain and spanned the acute and convalescent phases of COVID-19. The material from the prospective study consisted of cDNA or gDNA derived from T cells, B-cell-depleted T cells, or PBMCs. The dataset comprised deeply sampled blood TCRbeta repertoires from subjects exposed to, actively infected with, or recovered from COVID-19. A freely available public database, intended as a resource for researchers studying the immune response to SARS-CoV-2, is where the repertoires were released. The samples were drawn from the first 160 participants of the ongoing ImmuneRACE study and from over 950 subjects provided by 6 global collaborators. Sample metadata almost always included a de-identified subject ID, COVID-19 status, age in years and sex. Where available, HLA class I and class II types were taken from metadata supplied by the sample provider and were not determined by assay-based typing. The paper's findings and limits, for the study overall: How much clinical and demographic metadata was included differed by source and by participant, and the metadata was provided uncurated.

This clone was seen a few times. What this receptor recognizes is not known. No much larger clone exists at a distance of one base, and base qualities are not known. TCRbeta CDR3 regions were amplified from genomic DNA using the immunoSEQ Assay, a bias-controlled multiplex PCR. Regarding the original processing steps: The number of nucleated cells in each sample was estimated from the amplification of reference gene primers within the assay. Sequence reads were collapsed and filtered to measure the absolute abundance of every unique TCRbeta CDR3 rearrangement. For each sample, productive Simpson clonality was calculated by taking the square root of Simpson's diversity index across productive rearrangements. Imported from immuneACCESS, the table was reduced by TCRdb to in-frame sequences with V and J called. These copies leave out some clones; in studies compared against another copy, an unresolved V gene accounts for under half, and the cause of the remainder is not known. V, J and clone size are those of that table, while D and trimming were read from the DNA. For this sample there are 280,000 or so clones; about 91% appear just once. Together, the top ten hold 6.9% of the sample.

V and J are truncated by 6 bases and 7 bases respectively, leaving an intervening sequence of 18 bases. The germline V gene provides CDR1 MDHEN and CDR2 SYDVKM. The CDR3 sequence holds 14 residues, the cysteine and phenylalanine included. Just CDR3 DNA is preserved here, 42 bases in frame from base 1. Another Seattle source contributed samples from volunteer blood donors who had recovered from COVID-19. The collaborating institutions used their own protocols to collect whole blood in K2EDTA tubes. For TCRbeta analysis, collaborators shipped samples as frozen whole blood, isolated PBMCs, or DNA extracted from either of those sample types.

The chain is encoded by TRBV28 joined to TRBJ2-5; the D gene is possibly TRBD1, with 5 bases matching. The TCR was taken from a woman in her twenties or thirties who had recovered from COVID-19. Sequences were obtained from peripheral blood. CDR3 protein: CASRPSGSRRTQYF. In nucleotides, the sequence is TGTGCCAGCAGACCCTCAGGGTCTCGAAGGACCCAGTACTTC.